Each of the 31 T cell receptor beta chains below was sequenced from the same sample in a study of blood T cells in healthy people across ages. A second PCR, run for roughly 7 to 11 cycles, used a sample-barcoded 5' primer plus a J-beta primer mix. TCRdb redid the calling of the 5' RACE reads with MiXCR, one entry per CDR3 protein. The repertoire holds 1.5 million to 2 million distinct CDR3 sequences, with 49% as singletons. Sequenced sample: blood. The receptors derive from a woman in her forties in good health.

This chain connects TRBV7-2 to TRBJ2-4; 7 bases are shared with TRBD2. Germline V gene lookup returns CDR1 SGHTA and CDR2 FQGNSA. J gave up 9 bases and V 2 bases, and 10 bases lay outside the gene matches. CDR3 size: 15 residues. This CDR3 is CASSLPRGSGGIQYF. The DNA for the CDR3 is TGTGCCAGCAGCTTACCGCGGGGGAGTGGCGGCATTCAGTACTTC.

V and J are TRBV12-3 or TRBV12-4 and TRBJ2-3, with D possibly being TRBD1 or TRBD2 (6 bases each). The CDR3 spans 16 residues. Deletions cut 5 bases from V and 0 bases from J, with 15 bases between. Here the CDR3 reads CASSPPRGESTDTQYF. The CDR3 DNA sequence: TGTGCCAGCAGTCCCCCAAGGGGGGAAAGCACAGATACGCAGTATTTT.

For this clonotype: A read error may produce the germline difference seen at one junction end. This sequence joins TRBV4-1 and TRBJ1-5, with a weak D call TRBD1 (5 bases). CDR1 MGHRA and CDR2 YSYEKL come from the germline V gene. The CDR3 is 16 amino acids. The CDR3 DNA follows: TGCGCCAGTAGCCCATCATCAGGGCCGTTTAGTCAGCCCCAGCATTTT. It translates to CASSPSSGPFSQPQHF.

The CDR3 coding sequence is TGTGCCAGCAGTGTTAGCGGGGGGGCCTCGGTGGAGCAGTTCTTC. The encoded protein is CASSVSGGASVEQFF. V is TRBV12-3 or TRBV12-4 and J is TRBJ2-1; 11 nucleotides align to TRBD2. Trimming removed 5 bases from V and 10 bases from J; junction bases left unmatched: 10. The CDR3 contains 15 residues.

This clonotype was counted between two and nine times. The J gene is TRBJ2-1, the V gene TRBV9; tentative D call: TRBD1 (6 bases). Germline V gives CDR1 SGDLS, CDR2 YYNGEE. V was trimmed by 0 bases and J by 7 bases, leaving 8 bases between them. The CDR3 has 13 amino acids. In nucleotides, the CDR3 is TGTGCCAGCAGCGTAGGACAGGAGAATGAGCAGTTCTTC. Translation gives CASSVGQENEQFF.

The chain couples TRBV7-2 to TRBJ2-7, with a possible D match to TRBD1 (8 bases). This CDR3 has 17 residues. V was trimmed by 7 bases and J by 0 bases, leaving 22 bases between them. Germline lookup yields CDR1 SGHTA and CDR2 FQGNSA. CDR3 loop: CASTGLRDRTSSYEQYF. In DNA, the CDR3 is TGTGCCAGCACGGGTCTCCGGGACAGGACTAGCTCCTACGAGCAGTACTTC.

This clonotype was observed a handful of times. The chain recombines TRBV7-2 with TRBJ1-2; D is uncertain. The germline CDR1 and CDR2 sequences are SGHTA and FQGNSA. The V end lost 4 bases, the J end lost 1 base, and 10 bases lay between the germline ends. This CDR3 comprises 14 residues. CDR3 residues: CASSYRDLNYGYTF. CDR3 bases: TGTGCCAGCAGCTACCGAGACCTTAACTATGGCTACACCTTC.

The V and J genes are TRBV9 and TRBJ2-3; TRBD2 agrees at 7 bases. There are 15 residues in the CDR3. Germline V gene lookup returns CDR1 SGDLS and CDR2 YYNGEE. Trimming removed 2 bases from V and 0 bases from J; junction bases left unmatched: 3. In DNA, the CDR3 is TGTGCCAGCAGCGTGCAAGCGGGGAGCACAGATACGCAGTATTTT. It codes for CASSVQAGSTDTQYF.

This clonotype was seen a handful of times. The V call is TRBV10-3, the J call TRBJ1-2, with D perhaps TRBD1 (6 bases). V was shortened by 7 bases and J by 8 bases, with 17 bases between the two germline ends. This CDR3 region has 13 residues. The V gene's germline CDR1 is ENHRY and CDR2 SYGVKD. CDR3 sequence: CAIKIPGDLGYTF. Here the CDR3 DNA reads TGTGCCATCAAAATTCCAGGGGATTTGGGCTACACCTTC.

The chain has TRBV11-2 and TRBJ2-6; D gene unclear. The CDR3 is 14 residues long. Trimming cost V 2 bases and J 4 bases, with 6 bases left between them. Germline assignment: CDR1 SGHAT and CDR2 FQNNGV. CDR3 amino acids: CASSLIMGANVLTF. The CDR3 nucleotides are TGTGCCAGCAGCTTAATAATGGGGGCCAACGTCCTGACTTTC.

The sample holds a few counts of this clonotype. The chain employs TRBV4-2 and TRBJ1-2; D remains unclear. V was cut by 0 bases and J by 7 bases, with 18 bases left in between. Germline V gives CDR1 LGHNA, CDR2 YNFKEQ. The length of the CDR3 is 16 residues. The CDR3 coding sequence is TGTGCCAGCAGCCAAGATCATCCTCTCGGGGTAGGTGGCTACACCTTC. Amino acid sequence: CASSQDHPLGVGGYTF.

V and J are TRBV28 and TRBJ2-1; 7 bases match TRBD1. J was trimmed by 0 bases and V by 2 bases; bases with no gene match: 4. Germline V lookup: CDR1 MDHEN, CDR2 SYDVKM. The CDR3 consists of 16 residues. CDR3 in DNA: TGTGCCAGCAGTTTAGGGGACAGCAGCTCCTACAATGAGCAGTTCTTC. Translated: CASSLGDSSSYNEQFF. The complete variable domain, with remaining parts taken from reference TRBV28 and TRBJ2-1, reads DVKVTQSSRYLVKRTGEKVFLECVQDMDHENMFWYRQDPGLGLRLIYFSYDVKMKEKGDIPEGYSVSREKKERFSLILESASTNQTSMYLCASSLGDSSSYNEQFFGPGTRLTVL.

Many counts were recorded for this clonotype. The CDR3 DNA reads TGCAGCGTTGACAAGGACGGGAGCTACGAGCAGTACTTC. Residues: CSVDKDGSYEQYF. V usage is TRBV29-1 and J usage is TRBJ2-7, with TRBD2 as a possible D gene (6 bases). The length of the CDR3 is 13 residues. The V gene lost 3 bases and the J gene lost 3 bases, with 12 bases spanning the gap. Germline assignment: CDR1 SQVTM and CDR2 ANQGSEA.

This clonotype has only a few counts. CDR3 sequence (DNA): TGTGCCACCAGCACGATGAATTCACCCCTCCACTTT. Translating it yields CATSTMNSPLHF. This chain joins TRBV15 and TRBJ1-6; D not certain. The V gene's germline CDR1 is LNHNV and CDR2 YYDKDF (reference sequence). The CDR3 is 12 amino acids. V dropped 4 bases and J dropped 7 bases, with 5 bases sitting between them.

This clonotype came up a few times. This chain links TRBV11-2 with TRBJ2-1; D is perhaps TRBD1 (6 bases). CDR3 length: 17 residues. With 5 bases removed from V and 8 bases from J, the gap between germline ends came to 25 bases. CDR1 is SGHAT and CDR2 is FQNNGV in the germline V gene. In nucleotides, the CDR3 is TGTGCCAGCAGCCAACCACAGGACAGCACTATAAACGATGAGCAGTTCTTC. Translation: CASSQPQDSTINDEQFF.

This rearrangement joins TRBV24-1 to TRBJ2-1; D may be TRBD1 or TRBD2 (6 bases each). The CDR3 length is 16 residues. Germline CDR1 reads KGHDR; CDR2 reads SFDVKD. V lost 3 bases and J 0 bases, leaving 11 bases between the germline ends. The CDR3 spells CATSDPRGLSYNEQFF. The CDR3 region has the DNA TGTGCCACCAGTGATCCTCGGGGGCTCTCCTACAATGAGCAGTTCTTC.

This chain joins TRBV27 and TRBJ2-4, with a tentative D call TRBD1 (5 bases). CDR1 is MNHEY, CDR2 SMNVEV, per germline (reference sequence). The CDR3 contains 16 residues. Trimming pared 3 bases from V and 1 base from J, leaving 13 bases between. The CDR3: CASSFRTPLAKNIQYF. DNA for the CDR3: TGTGCCAGCAGTTTTCGGACACCTCTGGCCAAAAACATTCAGTACTTC.

The chain is built from TRBV9 and TRBJ2-3; D is unresolved. Between the trimmed V and J ends, which lost 4 bases and 5 bases, there was a span of 23 bases. CDR3 length equals 17 residues. Germline V lookup: CDR1 SGDLS, CDR2 YYNGEE. CDR3 in amino acids: CASSHLQSAGGLDTQYF. In nucleotides, the CDR3 is TGTGCCAGCAGCCACTTGCAGAGCGCTGGTGGTTTAGATACGCAGTATTTT. The variable domain in full, completed from reference TRBV9 and TRBJ2-3, reads DSGVTQTPKHLITATGQRVTLRCSPRSGDLSVYWYQQSLDQGLQFLIQYYNGEERAKGNILERFSAQQFPDLHSELNLSSLELGDSALYFCASSHLQSAGGLDTQYFGPGTRLTVL.

V is TRBV20-1 and J is TRBJ2-1; perhaps TRBD1 as D (6 bases). The CDR3 has 15 amino acids. Per germline, CDR1 DFQATT and CDR2 SNEGSKA (reference sequence). V shed 6 bases and J shed 0 bases, with 15 bases lying between them. The CDR3 here is CSARETGSSYNEQFF. The DNA for the CDR3 is TGCAGTGCCCGGGAAACAGGGAGCTCCTACAATGAGCAGTTCTTC.

The chain employs TRBV6-5 and TRBJ2-3, with 11 bases aligning to TRBD2. The V segment lost 2 bases and the J segment 2 bases; nucleotides outside the gene matches: 6. Germline CDR1 reads MNHEY; CDR2 reads SVGAGI. The CDR3 length is 17 residues. The CDR3: CASSYGPGLADTDTQYF. CDR3 nucleotide sequence: TGTGCCAGCAGTTACGGACCGGGACTAGCGGACACAGATACGCAGTATTTT.

V usage is TRBV7-9 and J usage is TRBJ2-7; 7 nucleotides align to TRBD1. V lost 5 bases and J lost 3; bases outside the gene matches: 7. From germline, CDR1 is SEHNR and CDR2 FQNEAQ (reference sequence). The CDR3 loop spans 14 amino acids. The CDR3 DNA reads TGTGCCAGCAGCCCCTCGACAGGGAACTACGAGCAGTACTTC. Translation: CASSPSTGNYEQYF.

This sequence joins TRBV20-1 and TRBJ2-1; 9 bases are a match to TRBD2. The ends lost 5 bases at V and 6 bases at J; junction bases unmatched: 11. The CDR3 runs 15 residues. Looked up from germline, CDR1 is DFQATT and CDR2 is SNEGSKA (reference sequence). As DNA, the CDR3 is TGCAGTGCTCCCCTCACACTAGCGGGCCTCAATGAGCAGTTCTTC. This sequence encodes CSAPLTLAGLNEQFF.

The rearrangement links TRBV11-2 to TRBJ2-6; TRBD1 agrees at 9 bases. V gave up 5 bases and J gave up 3 bases; unmatched junction bases: 11. CDR1 and CDR2 from the germline V gene are SGHAT and FQNNGV. This CDR3 contains 18 residues. The CDR3 DNA follows: TGTGCCAGCAGCGCGAGGGGACAGGGTTTAAGTGGGGCCAACGTCCTGACTTTC. It translates to CASSARGQGLSGANVLTF. The whole variable domain, filled in from reference TRBV11-2 and TRBJ2-6, reads EAGVAQSPRYKIIEKRQSVAFWCNPISGHATLYWYQQILGQGPKLLIQFQNNGVVDDSQLPKDRFSAERLKGVDSTLKIQPAKLEDSAVYLCASSARGQGLSGANVLTFGAGSRLTVL.

This clonotype was found a few times. The V gene is TRBV4-2, the J gene TRBJ1-2; a possible D gene is TRBD1 (5 bases). Germline V gene data show CDR1 as LGHNA and CDR2 as YNFKEQ. V lost 0 bases to trimming and J lost 2 bases, with 10 bases between them. CDR3 length equals 15 residues. Here the CDR3 reads CASSQDLGGNYGYTF. The CDR3 DNA reads TGTGCCAGCAGCCAAGATTTGGGGGGGAACTATGGCTACACCTTC.

This clonotype was seen only a few times. The V call is TRBV4-3, the J call TRBJ2-7; the match to TRBD1 covers 7 bases. CDR1 LGHNA and CDR2 YSLEER come from the germline V gene. This CDR3 has 13 residues. V lost 4 bases, J lost 7 bases, and 7 bases stayed unmatched. Here the CDR3 reads CASSRATGEEQYF. In DNA, the CDR3 is TGCGCCAGCAGCCGAGCTACAGGGGAAGAGCAGTACTTC.

This clonotype was picked up one time. V usage is TRBV9 and J usage is TRBJ2-1, with a possible D match to TRBD2 (6 bases). This CDR3 region has 15 residues. V was trimmed by 3 bases and J by 9 bases, leaving 19 bases between them. Germline V gene sequence: CDR1 SGDLS, CDR2 YYNGEE. CDR3 in DNA: TGTGCCAGCAGCGGCCTAGCGCTGGATGAGGCTGAGCAGTTCTTC. Protein product: CASSGLALDEAEQFF.

This clonotype was counted between two and nine times. V gene TRBV12-3 or TRBV12-4 combines with J gene TRBJ1-2; maybe TRBD1 (5 bases). The CDR3 runs 14 residues. V lost 3 bases, J lost 5 bases, and 13 bases lay in between. The CDR3 nucleotides are TGTGCCAGCAGTTTTGAAAGGGGATTTTATGGCTACACCTTC. Translation: CASSFERGFYGYTF.

The CDR3 reads CASSTSGGEIYNEQFF. CDR3 nucleotide sequence: TGTGCCAGCAGCACCTCGGGCGGGGAGATATACAATGAGCAGTTCTTC. The genes are TRBV27 and TRBJ2-1; tentative D call: TRBD2 (6 bases). This CDR3 has 16 residues. The V end was cut by 6 bases, the J end by 4 bases, with 19 bases between. Germline CDR1 and CDR2: MNHEY and SMNVEV (reference sequence).

The chain joins TRBV4-1 to TRBJ2-5, with 7 positions matching TRBD1. This CDR3 comprises 16 residues. J gave up 0 bases and V 1 base, and 5 bases lay outside the gene matches. Looked up from germline, CDR1 is MGHRA and CDR2 is YSYEKL. The CDR3 sequence: CASSQGDSEYQETQYF. The DNA of the CDR3 is TGCGCCAGCAGCCAAGGGGACAGCGAATACCAAGAGACCCAGTACTTC.

This clonotype was detected a few times. The chain joins TRBV6-5 to TRBJ2-1; 7 nucleotides align to TRBD1. Germline loops: CDR1 MNHEY, CDR2 SVGAGI. V was clipped by 7 bases and J by 4 bases; unmatched bases: 10. The CDR3 covers 15 residues. The CDR3 spells CASTKTGAPYNEQFF. In DNA, the CDR3 is TGTGCCAGCACTAAAACAGGGGCCCCTTACAATGAGCAGTTCTTC.

V usage is TRBV4-3 and J usage is TRBJ2-4; 12 bases match TRBD2. This CDR3 comprises 17 residues. The J segment lost 13 bases and the V segment lost 2 bases, leaving 15 bases of the junction unmatched. Germline lookup yields CDR1 LGHNA and CDR2 YSLEER. CDR3 amino acids: CASSQSLAGGPINEQYF. The DNA for the CDR3 is TGCGCCAGCAGCCAAAGCCTAGCGGGGGGGCCGATCAATGAGCAGTACTTC.